Listed below are T cell receptor beta chains from one sample, sequenced in a study of OX40 agonist ivuxolimab in advanced cancers. The protocol was immunoSEQ multiplex PCR, while the TCRdb copy is restricted to in-frame clones and leaves out a portion. The sample lists around 68,000 clones; about 85% were seen once. The sample was CD4+ or CD8+ T cells sorted from blood, taken in a trial of the OX40 agonist ivuxolimab. These receptors were collected from an adult with an advanced solid tumor such as melanoma, head and neck, liver or kidney cancer. The CDR3 runs from the conserved cysteine through the conserved F or W. Each record gives: J gene, V gene, clone size, D gene, CDR3 protein, CDR3 DNA. The D gene is left open where the match is weak. The size of a clone is reported for some rows only, either as once, few or many, or as a class for expanded clones.

J gene: TRBJ1-6
V gene: TRBV19
clone size: NA
D gene: NA
CDR3 protein: CASSPSGYNNSPLHF
CDR3 DNA: TGTGCCAGTAGCCCCTCGGGGTACAATAATTCACCCCTCCACTTT

J gene: TRBJ2-1
V gene: TRBV6-6
clone size: NA
D gene: TRBD1
CDR3 protein: CASSPQGKNEQFF
CDR3 DNA: TGTGCCAGCAGTCCACAGGGGAAAAATGAGCAGTTCTTC

J gene: TRBJ2-5
V gene: TRBV5-1
clone size: NA
D gene: TRBD2
CDR3 protein: CASSWGVVGGRSPQETQYF
CDR3 DNA: TGCGCCAGCAGCTGGGGGGTCGTGGGCGGGAGGTCCCCCCAAGAGACCCAGTACTTC

J gene: TRBJ2-1
V gene: TRBV28
clone size: NA
D gene: TRBD2
CDR3 protein: CASTSSGKPSSYNEQFF
CDR3 DNA: TGTGCCAGCACGAGTAGCGGGAAACCCAGCTCCTACAATGAGCAGTTCTTC

J gene: TRBJ1-3
V gene: TRBV5-1
clone size: NA
D gene: NA
CDR3 protein: CASSAWAGDTIYF
CDR3 DNA: TGTGCCAGCAGCGCATGGGCAGGGGACACCATATATTTT

J gene: TRBJ1-2
V gene: TRBV10-3
clone size: NA
D gene: NA
CDR3 protein: CAISDGRAGYGYTF
CDR3 DNA: TGTGCCATCAGTGATGGCCGCGCCGGCTATGGCTACACCTTC

J gene: TRBJ2-7
V gene: TRBV27
clone size: NA
D gene: NA
CDR3 protein: CASSLGAGTYEQYF
CDR3 DNA: TGTGCCAGCAGTTTAGGGGCGGGAACCTACGAGCAGTACTTC

J gene: TRBJ1-4
V gene: TRBV5-4
clone size: NA
D gene: TRBD1
CDR3 protein: CASSRGQGAEGEKLFF
CDR3 DNA: TGTGCCAGCAGCCGGGGACAGGGGGCAGAAGGAGAAAAACTGTTTTTT

J gene: TRBJ2-5
V gene: TRBV14
clone size: NA
D gene: NA
CDR3 protein: CASSPKPRYQETQYF
CDR3 DNA: TGTGCCAGCAGCCCCAAGCCCAGGTACCAAGAGACCCAGTACTTC

J gene: TRBJ2-1
V gene: TRBV11-3
clone size: NA
D gene: NA
CDR3 protein: CASSSAVGGHYNEQFF
CDR3 DNA: TGTGCCAGCAGCTCCGCAGTGGGCGGCCACTACAATGAGCAGTTCTTC

J gene: TRBJ2-6
V gene: TRBV4-1
clone size: NA
D gene: TRBD1
CDR3 protein: CASSREGQGIGSGANVLTF
CDR3 DNA: TGCGCCAGCAGCCGAGAAGGACAGGGTATCGGCTCTGGGGCCAACGTCCTGACTTTC

J gene: TRBJ2-7
V gene: TRBV10-3
clone size: NA
D gene: TRBD1
CDR3 protein: CAIRGTDYEQYF
CDR3 DNA: TGTGCCATCAGAGGGACAGACTACGAGCAGTACTTC

J gene: TRBJ2-7
V gene: TRBV10-3
clone size: few
D gene: TRBD2
CDR3 protein: CAISGSGTRIPYEQYF
CDR3 DNA: TGTGCCATCAGTGGGTCCGGGACTAGGATTCCCTACGAGCAGTACTTC

J gene: TRBJ2-5
V gene: TRBV7-9
clone size: NA
D gene: TRBD2
CDR3 protein: CASSLAGTSEGETQYF
CDR3 DNA: TGTGCCAGCAGCTTAGCGGGAACTAGCGAGGGGGAGACCCAGTACTTC

J gene: TRBJ2-1
V gene: TRBV2
clone size: once
D gene: TRBD2
CDR3 protein: CASSDRSGIYNEQFF
CDR3 DNA: TGTGCCAGCAGTGATCGGAGCGGGATCTACAATGAGCAGTTCTTC

J gene: TRBJ1-1
V gene: TRBV5-4
clone size: NA
D gene: NA
CDR3 protein: CASSFPADTEAFF
CDR3 DNA: TGTGCCAGCAGCTTTCCAGCTGACACTGAAGCTTTCTTT

J gene: TRBJ2-1
V gene: TRBV18
clone size: NA
D gene: NA
CDR3 protein: CASSPPVGNSYNEQFF
CDR3 DNA: TGTGCCAGCTCACCACCTGTCGGGAACTCCTACAATGAGCAGTTCTTC

J gene: TRBJ2-1
V gene: TRBV2
clone size: NA
D gene: NA
CDR3 protein: CASIPLATTYNEQFF
CDR3 DNA: TGTGCCAGCATCCCCCTAGCGACCACCTACAATGAGCAGTTCTTC

J gene: TRBJ2-7
V gene: TRBV4-1
clone size: NA
D gene: TRBD1
CDR3 protein: CASSQGTGISYEQYF
CDR3 DNA: TGCGCCAGCAGCCAAGGGACAGGAATTTCCTACGAGCAGTACTTC

J gene: TRBJ1-2
V gene: TRBV18
clone size: NA
D gene: TRBD1
CDR3 protein: CASSPGQPPNYGYTF
CDR3 DNA: TGTGCCAGCTCACCGGGACAGCCTCCTAACTATGGCTACACCTTC

J gene: TRBJ1-2
V gene: TRBV2
clone size: NA
D gene: NA
CDR3 protein: CASSEPDGYTF
CDR3 DNA: TGTGCCAGCAGTGAACCCGACGGCTACACCTTC

J gene: TRBJ1-3
V gene: TRBV6-1
clone size: once
D gene: NA
CDR3 protein: CASSRGELLINTIYF
CDR3 DNA: TGTGCCAGCAGTAGGGGCGAGCTTCTGATAAACACCATATATTTT

J gene: TRBJ2-5
V gene: TRBV14
clone size: once
D gene: TRBD2
CDR3 protein: CASSQDLAGQETQYF
CDR3 DNA: TGTGCCAGCAGCCAAGATCTAGCGGGCCAAGAGACCCAGTACTTC

J gene: TRBJ1-2
V gene: TRBV11-1
clone size: NA
D gene: NA
CDR3 protein: CASSLFSGHGYTF
CDR3 DNA: TGTGCCAGCAGCTTATTCTCAGGGCATGGCTACACCTTC

J gene: TRBJ2-1
V gene: TRBV6-4
clone size: NA
D gene: TRBD2
CDR3 protein: CASSPRLAGAVEQFF
CDR3 DNA: TGTGCCAGCAGTCCACGACTAGCGGGAGCGGTTGAGCAGTTCTTC

J gene: TRBJ2-5
V gene: TRBV6-5
clone size: NA
D gene: NA
CDR3 protein: CASKRARNQETQYF
CDR3 DNA: TGTGCCAGCAAAAGGGCACGGAACCAAGAGACCCAGTACTTC

J gene: TRBJ2-7
V gene: TRBV7-9
clone size: NA
D gene: NA
CDR3 protein: CASSSPVGRVDDEQYF
CDR3 DNA: TGTGCCAGCAGCTCGCCGGTAGGCAGGGTGGATGACGAGCAGTACTTC

J gene: TRBJ2-1
V gene: TRBV6-4
clone size: NA
D gene: NA
CDR3 protein: CASSDSSSPKDEQFF
CDR3 DNA: TGTGCCAGCAGTGACTCGTCTAGTCCCAAGGATGAGCAGTTCTTC

J gene: TRBJ2-7
V gene: TRBV5-6
clone size: once
D gene: TRBD2
CDR3 protein: CASSLAYWGLADSYEQYF
CDR3 DNA: TGTGCCAGCAGCTTGGCCTACTGGGGACTAGCGGACTCCTACGAGCAGTACTTC

J gene: TRBJ2-1
V gene: TRBV5-4
clone size: NA
D gene: TRBD2
CDR3 protein: CATLTSGLNEQFF
CDR3 DNA: TGTGCCACCTTGACTAGCGGCCTCAATGAGCAGTTCTTC

J gene: TRBJ2-7
V gene: TRBV19
clone size: NA
D gene: TRBD2
CDR3 protein: CASSIGGGRPAEQYF
CDR3 DNA: TGTGCCAGTAGTATCGGCGGGGGGCGCCCAGCCGAGCAGTACTTC

J gene: TRBJ1-1
V gene: TRBV15
clone size: few
D gene: NA
CDR3 protein: CATSRDWGVETEAFF
CDR3 DNA: TGTGCCACCAGCAGAGATTGGGGGGTTGAGACTGAAGCTTTCTTT

J gene: TRBJ1-1
V gene: TRBV11-2
clone size: NA
D gene: NA
CDR3 protein: CASSLEGNAAFF
CDR3 DNA: TGTGCCAGCAGCTTAGAGGGGAATGCGGCTTTCTTT

J gene: TRBJ2-1
V gene: TRBV19
clone size: NA
D gene: NA
CDR3 protein: CASQYGVTGSYNEQFF
CDR3 DNA: TGTGCCTCCCAGTATGGGGTGACAGGATCCTACAATGAGCAGTTCTTC

J gene: TRBJ2-4
V gene: TRBV2
clone size: NA
D gene: TRBD2
CDR3 protein: CASSERTSETIQYF
CDR3 DNA: TGTGCCAGCAGTGAGCGGACTAGCGAAACCATTCAGTACTTC

J gene: TRBJ2-7
V gene: TRBV6-5
clone size: NA
D gene: NA
CDR3 protein: CASSSPAGAYEQYF
CDR3 DNA: TGTGCCAGCAGTTCGCCAGCGGGTGCCTACGAGCAGTACTTC

J gene: TRBJ2-7
V gene: TRBV29-1
clone size: NA
D gene: NA
CDR3 protein: CSVDGTDSYEQYF
CDR3 DNA: TGCAGCGTTGACGGGACGGACTCCTACGAGCAGTACTTC

J gene: TRBJ2-1
V gene: TRBV6-1
clone size: NA
D gene: NA
CDR3 protein: CASSEGRRAAWDEQFF
CDR3 DNA: TGTGCCAGCAGTGAAGGGAGAAGGGCAGCATGGGATGAGCAGTTCTTC

J gene: TRBJ1-4
V gene: TRBV21-1
clone size: NA
D gene: NA
CDR3 protein: CASSKVRHFVKKLFF
CDR3 DNA: TGTGCCAGCAGCAAAGTTAGACATTTTGTTAAAAAACTGTTTTTT

J gene: TRBJ2-2
V gene: TRBV11-2
clone size: NA
D gene: NA
CDR3 protein: CASSSYVNTGELFF
CDR3 DNA: TGTGCCAGCAGCTCCTATGTTAACACCGGGGAGCTGTTTTTT